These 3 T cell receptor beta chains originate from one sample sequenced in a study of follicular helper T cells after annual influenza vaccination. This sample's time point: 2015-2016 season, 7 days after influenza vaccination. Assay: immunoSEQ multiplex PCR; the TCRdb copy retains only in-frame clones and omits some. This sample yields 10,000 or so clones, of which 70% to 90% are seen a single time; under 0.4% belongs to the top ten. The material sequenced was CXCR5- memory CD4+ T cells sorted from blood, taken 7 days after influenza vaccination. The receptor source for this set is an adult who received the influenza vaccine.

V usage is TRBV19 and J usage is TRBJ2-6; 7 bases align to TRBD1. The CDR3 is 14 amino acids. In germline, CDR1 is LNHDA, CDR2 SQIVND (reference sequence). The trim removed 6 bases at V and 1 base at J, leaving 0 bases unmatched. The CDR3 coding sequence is TGTGCCAGTAGGGACAGGTCTGGGGCCAACGTCCTGACTTTC. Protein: CASRDRSGANVLTF.

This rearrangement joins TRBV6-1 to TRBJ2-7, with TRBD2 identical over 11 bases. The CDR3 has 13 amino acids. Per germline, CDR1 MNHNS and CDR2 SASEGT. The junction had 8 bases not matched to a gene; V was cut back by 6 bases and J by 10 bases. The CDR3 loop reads CASREGSGGAQYF. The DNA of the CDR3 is TGTGCCAGCAGAGAGGGTAGCGGGGGGGCCCAGTACTTC.

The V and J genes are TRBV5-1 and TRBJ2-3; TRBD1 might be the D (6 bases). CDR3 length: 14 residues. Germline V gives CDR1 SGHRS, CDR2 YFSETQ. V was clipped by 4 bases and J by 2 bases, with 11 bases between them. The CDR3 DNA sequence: TGCGCCAGCAGCCCGGACAGTAACACAGATACGCAGTATTTT. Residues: CASSPDSNTDTQYF.